The clone carrying this T cell receptor (beta chain) has a handful of counts. Between the trimmed V and J ends, which lost 3 bases and 5 bases, there was a span of 10 bases. This CDR3 has 13 amino acids. These data belong to a study of blood T cell repertoires in COVID-19. The wider study: T cells, B-cell-depleted T cells, or PBMCs supplied cDNA or gDNA.

Authors' methods: Quantification of nucleated cells was approximated via reference gene primer amplification. Here immunoSEQ multiplex PCR was the method, and the copy in TCRdb shows in-frame clones only, minus some. That table gives V, J and clone size, and the DNA gave D and trimming. The sample has about 81,000 clones; roughly 96% are singletons. J is TRBJ1-1 and V is TRBV12-3 or TRBV12-4; the D gene is possibly TRBD1 (6 bases). Sequencing was done on a sample of peripheral blood. This clonotype was sampled from a human donor with active COVID-19. The donor label of this sample is uncertain. CDR3 region: CASSLSGETEAFF. In nucleotides, the CDR3 is TGTGCCAGCAGTTTGTCAGGGGAAACTGAAGCTTTCTTT.